This is a list of T cell receptor beta chains from one sample in a study of cytomegalovirus exposure and HLA in healthy donors. TCRdb's copy holds only in-frame clones and misses some; the assay was immunoSEQ multiplex PCR. This sample has about 240,000 clones, with roughly 73% found just once. The sequenced sample was PBMCs. These receptors were collected from a boy aged 10-17 years in good health and CMV-seronegative. Both conserved end residues are trimmed from each CDR3. The order of the fields is CDR3 protein, V gene, D gene, J gene. D genes are given only for firm matches.

ASSLRTADNSPLH | TRBV7-9 | - | TRBJ1-6
ASSWTPGTNEKLF | TRBV5-1 | - | TRBJ1-4
AWSVTGIEAF | TRBV30 | - | TRBJ1-1
AWSVRRRTVNYEQY | TRBV30 | - | TRBJ2-7
ASSQDHGVSSYEQY | TRBV4-2 | - | TRBJ2-7
ASSYSGSYYEQY | TRBV6-5 | - | TRBJ2-7
ASSVDSGGANEQF | TRBV9 | TRBD2 | TRBJ2-1
ASSPWGGYEQY | TRBV27 | TRBD2 | TRBJ2-7
ASSHPPGEQSSTDTQY | TRBV4-2 | - | TRBJ2-3
ASSVTSPPAGELF | TRBV9 | - | TRBJ2-2
ASSYGGGRELF | TRBV6-5 | - | TRBJ2-2
ASSLSQANYGYT | TRBV27 | - | TRBJ1-2
ASSVVCWDRVRREAF | TRBV23-1 | TRBD1 | TRBJ1-1
AWSRDRGGVPYGYT | TRBV30 | - | TRBJ1-2
ASSIGTGGGEKLF | TRBV5-1 | TRBD1 | TRBJ1-4
ASSISDSLGGYT | TRBV19 | - | TRBJ1-2
ASKGTIGSGELF | TRBV9 | TRBD2 | TRBJ2-2
ASSPTSGASTDTQY | TRBV19 | TRBD2 | TRBJ2-3
AWTGQGYNSPLH | TRBV30 | TRBD1 | TRBJ1-6
ASSAPGGRARTDTQY | TRBV6-1 | - | TRBJ2-3
ASRVSGGSYNEQF | TRBV6-1 | TRBD2 | TRBJ2-1
AWSVRVGDTEAF | TRBV30 | - | TRBJ1-1
ASSEAQYQF | TRBV2 | - | TRBJ1-4
ASSPQGTVHEQY | TRBV18 | - | TRBJ2-7
ASSFRRGSTYSNQPQH | TRBV9 | - | TRBJ1-5
ATGQGSPEAF | TRBV12-5 | TRBD1 | TRBJ1-1
ASSGRTSQSHEQF | TRBV9 | TRBD2 | TRBJ2-1
ASSRQGQETQY | TRBV19 | TRBD1 | TRBJ2-5
ASSIAVRAHYGYT | TRBV19 | - | TRBJ1-2
ASSHLTGNTEAF | TRBV4-2 | - | TRBJ1-1
ASSFVAGANYEQY | TRBV11-1 | TRBD2 | TRBJ2-7
ASSLDRVYEQY | TRBV5-4 | - | TRBJ2-7
ASTGGTEAF | TRBV2 | - | TRBJ1-1